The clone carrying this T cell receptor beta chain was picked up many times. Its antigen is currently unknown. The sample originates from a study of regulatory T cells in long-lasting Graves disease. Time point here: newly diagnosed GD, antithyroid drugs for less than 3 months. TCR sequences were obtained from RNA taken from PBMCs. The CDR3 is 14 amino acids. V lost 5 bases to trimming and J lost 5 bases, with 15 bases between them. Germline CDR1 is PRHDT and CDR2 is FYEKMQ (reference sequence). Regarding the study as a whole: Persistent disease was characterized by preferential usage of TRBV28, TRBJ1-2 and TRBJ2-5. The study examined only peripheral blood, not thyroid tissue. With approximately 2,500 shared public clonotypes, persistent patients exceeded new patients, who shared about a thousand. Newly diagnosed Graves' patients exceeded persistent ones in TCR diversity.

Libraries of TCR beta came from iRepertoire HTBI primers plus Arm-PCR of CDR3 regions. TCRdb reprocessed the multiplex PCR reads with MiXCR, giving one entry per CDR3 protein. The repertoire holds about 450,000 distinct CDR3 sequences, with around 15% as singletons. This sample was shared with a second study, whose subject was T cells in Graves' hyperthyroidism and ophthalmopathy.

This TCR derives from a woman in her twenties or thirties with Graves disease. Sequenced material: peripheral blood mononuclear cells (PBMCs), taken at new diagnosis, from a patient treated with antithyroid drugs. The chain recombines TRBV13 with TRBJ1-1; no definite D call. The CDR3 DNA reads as TGTGCCAGCAGCGTCCGTGGCGGAGGGACTGAAGCTTTCTTT. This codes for CASSVRGGGTEAFF. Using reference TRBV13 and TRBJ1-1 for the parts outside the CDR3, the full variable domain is AAGVIQSPRHLIKEKRETATLKCYPIPRHDTVYWYQQGPGQDPQFLISFYEKMQSDKGSIPDRFSAQQFSDYHSELNMSSLELGDSALYFCASSVRGGGTEAFFGQGTRLTVV.